This T cell receptor (beta chain) was retrieved from a study of shared clonotypes between healthy human individuals. Trimming took 5 bases from V and 4 from J; bases not matched to a gene: 7. The CDR3 has 16 amino acids. Germline CDR1 is MDHEN and CDR2 is SYDVKM. TCRdb keeps only in-frame clones here, not all; method: immunoSEQ multiplex PCR. Of roughly 640,000 clones listed, 97% are singletons. The sequenced sample consisted of naive CD4+ T cells sorted from blood. Subset in this sample: CD45RA+ positively selected. The chain recombines TRBV28 with TRBJ2-5; TRBD2 aligns across 13 bases. This TCR was sampled from a woman younger than 45 in good health. The CDR3 spells CASSTRTSGRVETQYF. In DNA form, the CDR3 reads TGTGCCAGCAGTACCCGGACTAGCGGGAGAGTAGAGACCCAGTACTTC.